These 10 T cell receptor beta chains came from one sample sequenced in a study of blood T cell repertoires in COVID-19. Sequencing was performed with immunoSEQ multiplex PCR; in TCRdb, only in-frame clones are kept and a portion is missing. Here the sample spans 350,000 to 550,000 clones, 70% to 90% being singletons. The sequenced sample was PBMCs or T cells enriched from blood (not recorded which). The receptors were gathered from a woman between 18 and 30 years old with acute COVID-19.

In the case of this clone: Other DNA sequences in the same sample also yield this CDR3. DNA for the CDR3: TGTGCCAGCAGCCCACTAGCGGGAGGAAACACAGATACGCAGTATTTT. Its translation is CASSPLAGGNTDTQYF. This chain connects TRBV9 to TRBJ2-3; 12 nucleotides line up with TRBD2. The J segment lost 2 bases and the V segment lost 4 bases, leaving 5 bases of the junction unmatched. The CDR3 loop spans 16 amino acids. Looked up from germline, CDR1 is SGDLS and CDR2 is YYNGEE. Full variable domain (remainder filled in from reference TRBV9 and TRBJ2-3): DSGVTQTPKHLITATGQRVTLRCSPRSGDLSVYWYQQSLDQGLQFLIQYYNGEERAKGNILERFSAQQFPDLHSELNLSSLELGDSALYFCASSPLAGGNTDTQYFGPGTRLTVL.

This rearrangement joins TRBV30 to TRBJ1-4, with D unclear. With 1 base removed from V and 0 bases from J, the gap between germline ends came to 6 bases. This CDR3 is built from 14 residues. The germline gives CDR1 GTSNPN, CDR2 SVGIG (reference sequence). CDR3 in amino acids: CAWSGGTTNEKLFF. The CDR3 DNA sequence: TGTGCCTGGAGTGGCGGAACAACTAATGAAAAACTGTTTTTT.

This clone was counted a single time. V usage is TRBV3-1 (or the pseudogene TRBV3-2) and J usage is TRBJ2-5; TRBD2 matches 8 bases. The germline V gene has CDR1 LGHDT and CDR2 YNNKEL (reference sequence). The junction had 5 bases not matched to a gene; V was cut back by 1 base and J by 4 bases. This CDR3 spans 15 amino acids. CDR3: CASSQGGLAGETQYF. The DNA for the CDR3 is TGTGCCAGCAGCCAAGGAGGTCTAGCGGGAGAGACCCAGTACTTC.

In this sample, this clone turned up a few times. This rearrangement joins TRBV27 to TRBJ2-1; 7 bases map to TRBD2. The V gene's germline CDR1 is MNHEY and CDR2 SMNVEV (reference sequence). The CDR3 contains 15 residues. V trimming: 0 bases; J trimming: 3 bases; junction bases outside the gene matches: 2. The CDR3 DNA reads TGTGCCAGCAGTTTATCCCAGCGGGACTACAATGAGCAGTTCTTC. Translated: CASSLSQRDYNEQFF.

Written as DNA, the CDR3 is TGTGCCAGCAGTTACTATCCGCTTGGTCGACAGGGGGTAATCGTC. Encoded protein: CASSYYPLGRQGVIV. This chain connects TRBV6-5 to TRBJ2-7; TRBD1 agrees at 9 bases. The CDR3 runs to 15 residues. The germline V gene has CDR1 MNHEY and CDR2 SVGAGI.

This chain uses TRBV5-4 with TRBJ2-5, with 8 bases lining up with TRBD1. Germline trimming cut 5 bases from V and 1 base from J; bases unmatched to any gene: 10. CDR3 length: 16 amino acids. Germline loops: CDR1 SGHNT, CDR2 YYREEE (reference sequence). The CDR3 loop reads CASRKGQGGGQETQYF. The CDR3 region has the DNA TGTGCCAGCAGAAAAGGACAGGGAGGAGGCCAAGAGACCCAGTACTTC.

This sequence joins TRBV12-3 or TRBV12-4 and TRBJ1-1; TRBD1 agrees at 7 bases. The CDR3 runs 13 residues. The ends lost 5 bases at V and 2 bases at J; junction bases unmatched: 2. The CDR3: CASSNRGNTEAFF. DNA for the CDR3: TGTGCCAGCAGTAACAGGGGTAACACTGAAGCTTTCTTT.

J is TRBJ1-2 and V is TRBV20-1; 8 nucleotides agree with TRBD1. CDR1 and CDR2 from the germline V gene are DFQATT and SNEGSKA (reference sequence). This CDR3 has 13 residues. The V and J ends lost 4 bases and 7 bases, in that order; junction bases with no gene match: 8. CDR3 nucleotides: TGCAGTGCTACTGACAGGGGAGAGGGTGGCTACACCTTC. Protein sequence: CSATDRGEGGYTF.

V and J are TRBV7-2 and TRBJ1-1, with TRBD1 as a possible D gene (6 bases). Germline V gene data show CDR1 as SGHTA and CDR2 as FQGNSA. V was pared by 1 base and J by 11 bases, with 14 bases between. The CDR3 runs to 13 residues. This chain's CDR3 is CASSLDWGQPAFF. Written as DNA, the CDR3 is TGTGCCAGCAGCTTAGATTGGGGACAACCCGCTTTCTTT. The entire variable domain, with the rest obtained from reference TRBV7-2 and TRBJ1-1, is as follows: GAGVSQSPSNKVTEKGKDVELRCDPISGHTALYWYRQSLGQGLEFLIYFQGNSAPDKSGLPSDRFSAERTGGSVSTLTIQRTQQEDSAVYLCASSLDWGQPAFFGQGTRLTVV.

The J gene is TRBJ1-1, the V gene TRBV29-1, with a tentative D call TRBD1 (6 bases). The V gene's germline CDR1 is SQVTM and CDR2 ANQGSEA. This CDR3 comprises 13 residues. The V end lost 4 bases, the J end lost 6 bases, and 15 bases lay between the germline ends. In DNA, the CDR3 is TGCAGCGTTGGTTGGGGGGGCGTCTCTGAAGCTTTCTTT. Protein product: CSVGWGGVSEAFF.